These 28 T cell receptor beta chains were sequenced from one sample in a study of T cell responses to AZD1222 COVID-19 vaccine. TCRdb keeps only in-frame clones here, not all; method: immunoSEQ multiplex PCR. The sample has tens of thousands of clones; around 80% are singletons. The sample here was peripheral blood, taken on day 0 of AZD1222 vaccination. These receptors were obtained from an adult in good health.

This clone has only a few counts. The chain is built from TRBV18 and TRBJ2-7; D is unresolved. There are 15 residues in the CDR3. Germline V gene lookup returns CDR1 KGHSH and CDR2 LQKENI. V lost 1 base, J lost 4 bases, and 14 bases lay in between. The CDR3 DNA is TGTGCCAGCTCACCACTTAACACGGTAGGGTACGAGCAGTACGTC. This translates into CASSPLNTVGYEQYV.

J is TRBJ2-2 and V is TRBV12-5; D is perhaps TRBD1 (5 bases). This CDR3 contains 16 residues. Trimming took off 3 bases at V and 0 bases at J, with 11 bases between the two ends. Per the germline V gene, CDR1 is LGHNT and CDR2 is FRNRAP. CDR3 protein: CASGFLEQANTGELFF. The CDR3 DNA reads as TGTGCTAGTGGTTTTTTGGAACAGGCGAACACCGGGGAGCTGTTTTTT.

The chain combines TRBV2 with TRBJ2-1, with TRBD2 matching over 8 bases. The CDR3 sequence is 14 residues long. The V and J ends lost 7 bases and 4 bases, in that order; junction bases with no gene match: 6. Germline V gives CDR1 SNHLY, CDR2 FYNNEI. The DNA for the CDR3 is TGTGCCAGCACAACTAGCGGACAGTACAATGAGCAGTTCTTC. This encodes CASTTSGQYNEQFF.

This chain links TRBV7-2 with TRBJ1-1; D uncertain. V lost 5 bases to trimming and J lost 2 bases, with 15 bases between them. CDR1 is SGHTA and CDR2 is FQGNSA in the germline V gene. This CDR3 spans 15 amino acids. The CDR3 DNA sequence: TGTGCCAGCAGCCCCCAAAAAACCCCCAACACTGAAGCTTTCTTT. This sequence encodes CASSPQKTPNTEAFF.

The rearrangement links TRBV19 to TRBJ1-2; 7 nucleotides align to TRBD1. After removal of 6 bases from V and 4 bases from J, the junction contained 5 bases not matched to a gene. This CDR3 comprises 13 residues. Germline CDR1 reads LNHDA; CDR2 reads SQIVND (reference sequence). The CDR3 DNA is TGTGCCAGTAGGTTGGGACAGTCCTATGGCTACACCTTC. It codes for CASRLGQSYGYTF.

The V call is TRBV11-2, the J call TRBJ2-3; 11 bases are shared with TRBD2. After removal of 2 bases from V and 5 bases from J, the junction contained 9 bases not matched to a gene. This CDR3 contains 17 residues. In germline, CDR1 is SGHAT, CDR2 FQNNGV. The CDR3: CASSLMASGGQGDTQYF. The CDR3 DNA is TGTGCCAGCAGCTTAATGGCTAGCGGGGGGCAGGGAGATACGCAGTATTTT. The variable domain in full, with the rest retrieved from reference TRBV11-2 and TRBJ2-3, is EAGVAQSPRYKIIEKRQSVAFWCNPISGHATLYWYQQILGQGPKLLIQFQNNGVVDDSQLPKDRFSAERLKGVDSTLKIQPAKLEDSAVYLCASSLMASGGQGDTQYFGPGTRLTVL.

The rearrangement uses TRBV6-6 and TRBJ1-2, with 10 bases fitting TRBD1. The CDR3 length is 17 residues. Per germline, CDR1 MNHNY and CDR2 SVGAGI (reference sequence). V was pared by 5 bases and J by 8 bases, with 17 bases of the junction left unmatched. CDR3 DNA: TGTGCCAGCAGTCCCATCAACCCGACAGGGGGCTCGAGAGGCTACACCTTC. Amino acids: CASSPINPTGGSRGYTF.

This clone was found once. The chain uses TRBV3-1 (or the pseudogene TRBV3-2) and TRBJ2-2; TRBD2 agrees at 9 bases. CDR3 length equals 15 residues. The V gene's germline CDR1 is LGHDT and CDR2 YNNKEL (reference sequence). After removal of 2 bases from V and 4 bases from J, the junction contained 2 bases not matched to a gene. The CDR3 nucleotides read TGTGCCAGCAGCCAACTAGCGGGACGCACCGGGGAGCTGTTTTTT. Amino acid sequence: CASSQLAGRTGELFF.

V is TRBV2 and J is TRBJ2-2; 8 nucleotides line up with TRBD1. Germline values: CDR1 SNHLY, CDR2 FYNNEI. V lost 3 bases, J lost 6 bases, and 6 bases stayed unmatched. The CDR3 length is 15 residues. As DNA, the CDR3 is TGTGCCAGCAGTGATCGACAGGGGTTAGCCGGGGAGCTGTTTTTT. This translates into CASSDRQGLAGELFF.

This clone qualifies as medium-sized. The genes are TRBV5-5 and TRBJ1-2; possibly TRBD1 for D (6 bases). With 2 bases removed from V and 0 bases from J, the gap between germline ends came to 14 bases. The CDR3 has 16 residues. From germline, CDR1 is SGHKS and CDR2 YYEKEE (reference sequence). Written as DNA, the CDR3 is TGTGCCAGCAGCTTCAGGGACACCTTAACTAACTATGGCTACACCTTC. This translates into CASSFRDTLTNYGYTF.

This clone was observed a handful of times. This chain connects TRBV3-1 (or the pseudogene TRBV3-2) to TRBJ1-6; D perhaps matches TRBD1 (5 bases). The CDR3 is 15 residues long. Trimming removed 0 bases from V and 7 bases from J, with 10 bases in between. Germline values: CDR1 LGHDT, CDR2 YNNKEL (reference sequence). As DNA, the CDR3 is TGTGCCAGCAGCCAAGATTACAGGCCAAATTCACCCCTCCACTTT. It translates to CASSQDYRPNSPLHF.

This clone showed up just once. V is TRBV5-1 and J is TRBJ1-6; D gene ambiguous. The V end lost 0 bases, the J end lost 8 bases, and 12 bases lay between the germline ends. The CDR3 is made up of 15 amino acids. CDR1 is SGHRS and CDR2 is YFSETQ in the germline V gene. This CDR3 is CASSLAARTHSPLHF. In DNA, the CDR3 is TGCGCCAGCAGCTTGGCCGCCCGCACCCATTCACCCCTCCACTTT.

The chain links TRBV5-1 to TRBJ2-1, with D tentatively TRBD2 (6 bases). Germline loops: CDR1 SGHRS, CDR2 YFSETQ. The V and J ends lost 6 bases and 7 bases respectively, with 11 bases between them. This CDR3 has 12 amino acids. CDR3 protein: CASTVSGNEQFF. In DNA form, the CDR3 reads TGCGCCAGCACTGTGAGCGGGAATGAGCAGTTCTTC.

In nucleotides, the CDR3 is TGTGCCAGCAGCTTACAGGGTTGGGCAAGGGCTGGAAACACCATATATTTT. As protein: CASSLQGWARAGNTIYF. The chain recombines TRBV7-8 with TRBJ1-3, with D possibly matching TRBD1 (5 bases). Trimming cost V 2 bases and J 2 bases, with 16 bases left between them. This CDR3 contains 17 residues. Germline-derived CDR1 and CDR2 are SGHVS and FQNEAQ.

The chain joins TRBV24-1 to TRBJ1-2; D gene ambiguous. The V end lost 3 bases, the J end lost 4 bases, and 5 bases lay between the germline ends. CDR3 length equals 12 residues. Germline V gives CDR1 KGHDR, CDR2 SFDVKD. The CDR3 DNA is TGTGCCACCAGTGATCGAGGCTATGGCTACACCTTC. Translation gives CATSDRGYGYTF.

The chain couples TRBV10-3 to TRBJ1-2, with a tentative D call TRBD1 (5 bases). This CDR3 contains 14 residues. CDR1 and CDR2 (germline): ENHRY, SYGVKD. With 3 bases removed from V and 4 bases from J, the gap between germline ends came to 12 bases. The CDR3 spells CAISDGVQVYGYTF. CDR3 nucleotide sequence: TGTGCCATCAGTGATGGGGTACAGGTCTATGGCTACACCTTC.

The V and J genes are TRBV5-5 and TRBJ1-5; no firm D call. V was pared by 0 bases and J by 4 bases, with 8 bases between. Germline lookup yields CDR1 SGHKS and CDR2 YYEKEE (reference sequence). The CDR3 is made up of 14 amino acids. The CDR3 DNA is TGTGCCAGCAGCTTGGAGAGCTTGAATCAGCCCCAGCATTTT. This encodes CASSLESLNQPQHF.

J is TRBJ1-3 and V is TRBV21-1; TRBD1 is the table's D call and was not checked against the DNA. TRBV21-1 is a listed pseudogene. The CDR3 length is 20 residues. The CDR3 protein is CASSKWELQGDRGKGNTIYF. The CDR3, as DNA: TGTGCCAGCAGCAAATGGGAATTACAGGGAGATAGAGGCAAGGGAAACACCATATATTTT.

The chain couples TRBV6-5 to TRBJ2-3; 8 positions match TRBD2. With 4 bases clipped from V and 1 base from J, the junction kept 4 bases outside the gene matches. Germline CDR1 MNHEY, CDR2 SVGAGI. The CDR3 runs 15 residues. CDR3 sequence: CASSLAGLRTDTQYF. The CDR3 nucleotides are TGTGCCAGCAGTTTAGCGGGGCTCCGCACAGATACGCAGTATTTT.

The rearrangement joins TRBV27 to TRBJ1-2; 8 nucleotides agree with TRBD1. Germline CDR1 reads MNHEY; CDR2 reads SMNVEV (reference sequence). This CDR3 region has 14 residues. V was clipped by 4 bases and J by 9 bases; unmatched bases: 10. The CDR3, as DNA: TGTGCCAGCAGTTCCGCCGGGCAGGGGGCTCGCTACACCTTC. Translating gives CASSSAGQGARYTF.

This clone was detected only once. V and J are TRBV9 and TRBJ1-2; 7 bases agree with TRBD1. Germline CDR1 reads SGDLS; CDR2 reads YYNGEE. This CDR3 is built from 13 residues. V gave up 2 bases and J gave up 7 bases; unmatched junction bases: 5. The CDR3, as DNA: TGTGCCAGCAGCGTCAGGGACAGAGGTGGCTACACCTTC. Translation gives CASSVRDRGGYTF.

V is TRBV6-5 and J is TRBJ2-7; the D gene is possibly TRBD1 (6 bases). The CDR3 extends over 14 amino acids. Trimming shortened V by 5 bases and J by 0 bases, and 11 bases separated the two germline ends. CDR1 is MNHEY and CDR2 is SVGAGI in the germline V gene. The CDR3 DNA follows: TGTGCCAGCAGTACAACAGGGCTCTCCTACGAGCAGTACTTC. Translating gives CASSTTGLSYEQYF.

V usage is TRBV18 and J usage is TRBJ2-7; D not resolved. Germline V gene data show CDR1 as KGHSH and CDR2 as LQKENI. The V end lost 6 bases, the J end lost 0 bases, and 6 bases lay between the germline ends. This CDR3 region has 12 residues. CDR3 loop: CASSPSSYEQYF. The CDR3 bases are TGTGCCAGCTCCCCTAGCTCCTACGAGCAGTACTTC.

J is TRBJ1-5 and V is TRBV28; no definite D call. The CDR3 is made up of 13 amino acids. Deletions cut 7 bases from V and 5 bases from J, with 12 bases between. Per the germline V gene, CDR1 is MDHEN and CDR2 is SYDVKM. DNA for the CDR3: TGTGCCAGCAATAAGCTGAGATATCAGCCCCAGCATTTT. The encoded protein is CASNKLRYQPQHF.

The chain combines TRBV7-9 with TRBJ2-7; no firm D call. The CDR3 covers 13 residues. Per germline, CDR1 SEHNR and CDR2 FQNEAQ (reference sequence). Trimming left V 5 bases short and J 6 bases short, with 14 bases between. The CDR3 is CASSERLVGEQYV. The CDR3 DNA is TGTGCCAGCAGCGAGAGACTCGTGGGCGAGCAGTACGTC.

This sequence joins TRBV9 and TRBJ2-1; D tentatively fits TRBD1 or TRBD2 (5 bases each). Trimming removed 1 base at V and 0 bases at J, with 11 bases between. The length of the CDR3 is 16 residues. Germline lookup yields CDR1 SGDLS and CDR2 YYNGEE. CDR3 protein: CASSVSGRSSYNEQFF. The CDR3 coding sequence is TGTGCCAGCAGCGTATCGGGACGGAGCTCCTACAATGAGCAGTTCTTC.

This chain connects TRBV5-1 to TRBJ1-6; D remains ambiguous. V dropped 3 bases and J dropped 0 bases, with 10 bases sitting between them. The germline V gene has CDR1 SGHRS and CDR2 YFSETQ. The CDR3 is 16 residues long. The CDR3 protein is CASSYGSSSYNSPLHF. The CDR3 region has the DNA TGCGCCAGCAGCTACGGGTCAAGCTCCTATAATTCACCCCTCCACTTT.

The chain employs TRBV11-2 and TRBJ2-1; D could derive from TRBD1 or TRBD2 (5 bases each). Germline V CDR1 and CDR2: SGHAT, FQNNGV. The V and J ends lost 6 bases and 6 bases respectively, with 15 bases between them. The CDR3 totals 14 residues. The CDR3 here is CASSRSSGPNEQFF. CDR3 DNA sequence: TGTGCCAGCAGTCGTAGTTCGGGGCCCAATGAGCAGTTCTTC.